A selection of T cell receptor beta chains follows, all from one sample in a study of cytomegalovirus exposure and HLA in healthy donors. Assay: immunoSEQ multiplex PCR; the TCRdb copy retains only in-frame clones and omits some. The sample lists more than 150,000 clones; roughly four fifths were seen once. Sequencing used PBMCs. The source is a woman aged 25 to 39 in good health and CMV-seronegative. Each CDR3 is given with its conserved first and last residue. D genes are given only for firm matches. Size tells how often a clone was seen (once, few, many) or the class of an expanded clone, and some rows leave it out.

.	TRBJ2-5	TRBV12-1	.	TGTGCCATCGTCGGGCAGGGGAAAGAGACCCAGTACTTC	CAIVGQGKETQYF
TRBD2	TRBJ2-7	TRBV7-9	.	TGTGCCAGCAGCTTAGGCACCGGGACTAGCGGTTACGAGCAGTACTTC	CASSLGTGTSGYEQYF
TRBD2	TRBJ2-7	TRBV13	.	TGTGCCAGCAGCCAAAGGACTAGCGTTTTCGAGCAGTACTTC	CASSQRTSVFEQYF
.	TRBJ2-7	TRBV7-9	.	TGTTCCAGCTCCACTAGGCTCGGCGAGCAGTACTTC	CSSSTRLGEQYF
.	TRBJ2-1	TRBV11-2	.	TGTGCCAGCAGCTTGGCAGGCAATGAGCAGTTCTTC	CASSLAGNEQFF
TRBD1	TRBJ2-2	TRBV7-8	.	TGTGCCAGCAGCTTACTCGGGACAGGGATCGAATCTACCGGGGAGCTGTTTTTT	CASSLLGTGIESTGELFF
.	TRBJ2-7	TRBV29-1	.	TGCAGCGTTGAATCAGGGGCTCGCGAGCAGTACTTC	CSVESGAREQYF
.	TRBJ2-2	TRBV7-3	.	TGTGCCAGCAGCTTAATAGCCACCGGGGAGCTGTTTTTT	CASSLIATGELFF
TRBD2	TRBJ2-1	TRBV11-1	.	TGTGCCAGCAGCAGCGGGAGGGCCGTTAATGAGCAGTTCTTC	CASSSGRAVNEQFF
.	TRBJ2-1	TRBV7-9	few	TGTTCCAGCAGCCCGGGCAATGAGCAGTTCTTC	CSSSPGNEQFF
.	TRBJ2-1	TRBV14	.	TGTGCCAGCAGGGAGAAACAGGGTTCCTACAATGAGCAGTTCTTC	CASREKQGSYNEQFF
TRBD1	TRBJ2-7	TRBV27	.	TGTGCCAGCAGTTCCGACCGGGACAGGGGAGAGTACGAGCAGTACTTC	CASSSDRDRGEYEQYF
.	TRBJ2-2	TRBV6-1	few	TGTGCCAGCAGTGAAACTTTATTCGGGGGGGAGCTGTTTTTT	CASSETLFGGELFF
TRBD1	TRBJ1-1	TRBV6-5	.	TGTGCCAGCAGTAGACGGGCACAGGGGGCGACTGAAGCTTTCTTT	CASSRRAQGATEAFF
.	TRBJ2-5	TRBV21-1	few	TGTGCCAGCAGCAGCATAAGGACAGGACAAGAGACCCAGTACTTC	CASSSIRTGQETQYF
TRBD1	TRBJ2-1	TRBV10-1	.	TGCGCCAGCAGCTACGACAGGGGCAATGAGCAGTTCTTC	CASSYDRGNEQFF
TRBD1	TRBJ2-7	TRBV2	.	TGTGCCAGCACCCGGGACAGGGCCCTCGAGCAGTACTTC	CASTRDRALEQYF
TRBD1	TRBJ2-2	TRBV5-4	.	TGTGCCAGCAGCGTCCCGGGACAGGCGAACACCGGGGAGCTGTTTTTT	CASSVPGQANTGELFF
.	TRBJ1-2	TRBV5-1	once	TGCGCCAGCAGCTTGGAACAGAGAAGTCCCTATGGCTACACCTTC	CASSLEQRSPYGYTF
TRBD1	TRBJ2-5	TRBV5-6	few	TGTGCCAGCAGCTTGGAGGGACAGGGGGCGGAGACCCAGTACTTC	CASSLEGQGAETQYF
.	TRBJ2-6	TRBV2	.	TGTGCCAGCAGTGAAAGAGGGACTGGGGCCAACGTCCTGACTTTC	CASSERGTGANVLTF